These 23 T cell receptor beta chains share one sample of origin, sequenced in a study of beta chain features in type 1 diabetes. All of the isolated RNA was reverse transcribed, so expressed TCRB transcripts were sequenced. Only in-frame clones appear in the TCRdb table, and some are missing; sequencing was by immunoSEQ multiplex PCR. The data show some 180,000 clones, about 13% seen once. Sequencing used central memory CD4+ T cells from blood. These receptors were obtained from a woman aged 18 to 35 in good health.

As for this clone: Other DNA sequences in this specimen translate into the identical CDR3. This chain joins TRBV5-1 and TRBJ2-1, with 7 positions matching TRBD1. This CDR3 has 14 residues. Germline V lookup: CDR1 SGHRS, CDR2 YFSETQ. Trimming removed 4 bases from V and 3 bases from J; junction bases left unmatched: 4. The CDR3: CASSTRQGYNEQFF. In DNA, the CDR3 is TGCGCCAGCAGCACCCGACAGGGCTACAATGAGCAGTTCTTC.

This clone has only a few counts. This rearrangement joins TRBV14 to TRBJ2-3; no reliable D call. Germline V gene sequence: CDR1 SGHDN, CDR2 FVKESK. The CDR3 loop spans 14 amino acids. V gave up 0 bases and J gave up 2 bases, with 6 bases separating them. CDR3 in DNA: TGTGCCAGCAGCCAAGAGTGGCACACAGATACGCAGTATTTT. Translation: CASSQEWHTDTQYF.

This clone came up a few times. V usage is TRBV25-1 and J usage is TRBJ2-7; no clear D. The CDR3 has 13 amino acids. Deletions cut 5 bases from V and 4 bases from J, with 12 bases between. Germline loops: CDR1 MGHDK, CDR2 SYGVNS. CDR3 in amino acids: CASSPASRYEQYF. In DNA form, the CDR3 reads TGTGCCAGCAGTCCGGCCTCGAGGTACGAGCAGTACTTC.

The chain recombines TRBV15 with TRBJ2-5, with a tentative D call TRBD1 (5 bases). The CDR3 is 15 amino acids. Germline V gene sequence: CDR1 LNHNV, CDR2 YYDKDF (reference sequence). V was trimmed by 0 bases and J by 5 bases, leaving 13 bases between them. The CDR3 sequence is CATSREFDSLETQYF. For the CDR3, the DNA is TGTGCCACCAGCAGAGAGTTTGACAGTCTGGAGACCCAGTACTTC.

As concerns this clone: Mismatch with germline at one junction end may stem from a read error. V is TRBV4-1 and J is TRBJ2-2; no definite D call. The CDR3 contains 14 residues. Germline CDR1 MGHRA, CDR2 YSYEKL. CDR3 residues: CASSQDYVTGELFF. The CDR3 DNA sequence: TGTGCCAGCAGCCAAGATTATGTCACCGGGGAGCTGTTTTTT.

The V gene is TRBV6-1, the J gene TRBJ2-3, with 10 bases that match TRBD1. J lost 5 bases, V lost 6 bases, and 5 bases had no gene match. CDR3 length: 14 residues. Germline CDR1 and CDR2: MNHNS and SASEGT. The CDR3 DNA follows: TGTGCCAGCAGACTCGACAGGGGGCGAGATACGCAGTATTTT. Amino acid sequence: CASRLDRGRDTQYF.

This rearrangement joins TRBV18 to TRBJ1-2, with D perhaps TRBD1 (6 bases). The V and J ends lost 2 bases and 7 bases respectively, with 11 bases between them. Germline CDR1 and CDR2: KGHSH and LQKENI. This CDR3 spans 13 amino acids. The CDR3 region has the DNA TGTGCCAGCTCACCAGGGGACATTCTTGGCTACACCTTC. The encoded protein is CASSPGDILGYTF.

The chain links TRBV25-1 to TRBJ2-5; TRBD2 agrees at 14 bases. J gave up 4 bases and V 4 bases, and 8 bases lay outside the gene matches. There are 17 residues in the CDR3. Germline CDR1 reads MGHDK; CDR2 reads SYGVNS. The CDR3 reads CASSVPAGLAGVETQYF. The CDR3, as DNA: TGTGCCAGCAGTGTCCCAGCGGGACTAGCGGGAGTAGAGACCCAGTACTTC.

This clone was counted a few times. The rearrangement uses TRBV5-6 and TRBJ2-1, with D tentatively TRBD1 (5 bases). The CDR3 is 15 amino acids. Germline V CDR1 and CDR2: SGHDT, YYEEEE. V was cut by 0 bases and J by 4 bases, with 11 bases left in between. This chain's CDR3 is CASSLAASGYNEQFF. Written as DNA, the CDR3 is TGTGCCAGCAGCTTGGCCGCTTCAGGGTACAATGAGCAGTTCTTC.

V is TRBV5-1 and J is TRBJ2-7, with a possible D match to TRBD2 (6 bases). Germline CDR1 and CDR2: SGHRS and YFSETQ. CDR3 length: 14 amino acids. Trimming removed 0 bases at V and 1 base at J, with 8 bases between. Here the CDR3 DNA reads TGCGCCAGCAGCTTGGCGGGAGAGTCCTACGAGCAGTACTTC. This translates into CASSLAGESYEQYF.

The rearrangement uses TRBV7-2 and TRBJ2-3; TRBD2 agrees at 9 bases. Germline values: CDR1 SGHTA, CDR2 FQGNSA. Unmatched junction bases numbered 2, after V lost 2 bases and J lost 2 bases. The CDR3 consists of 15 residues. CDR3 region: CASSLRLAVTDTQYF. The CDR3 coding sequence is TGTGCCAGCAGCTTAAGACTAGCGGTCACAGATACGCAGTATTTT.

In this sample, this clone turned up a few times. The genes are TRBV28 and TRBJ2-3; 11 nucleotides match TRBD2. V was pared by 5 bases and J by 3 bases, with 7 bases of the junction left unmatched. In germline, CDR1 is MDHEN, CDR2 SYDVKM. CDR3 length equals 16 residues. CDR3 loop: CASSPLRLAGTDTQYF. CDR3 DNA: TGTGCCAGCAGTCCCCTACGACTAGCGGGGACAGATACGCAGTATTTT.

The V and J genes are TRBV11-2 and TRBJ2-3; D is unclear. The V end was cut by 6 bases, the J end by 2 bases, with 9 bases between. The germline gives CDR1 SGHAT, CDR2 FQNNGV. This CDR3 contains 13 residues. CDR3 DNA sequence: TGTGCCAGCAGGCCTAGATACACAGATACGCAGTATTTT. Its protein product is CASRPRYTDTQYF.

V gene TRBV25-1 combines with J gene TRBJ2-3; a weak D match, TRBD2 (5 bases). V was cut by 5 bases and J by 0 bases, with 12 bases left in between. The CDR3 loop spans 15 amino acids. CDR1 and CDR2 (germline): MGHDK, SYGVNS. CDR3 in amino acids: CASSKAELSTDTQYF. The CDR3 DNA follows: TGTGCCAGCAGTAAAGCGGAGCTTAGCACAGATACGCAGTATTTT.

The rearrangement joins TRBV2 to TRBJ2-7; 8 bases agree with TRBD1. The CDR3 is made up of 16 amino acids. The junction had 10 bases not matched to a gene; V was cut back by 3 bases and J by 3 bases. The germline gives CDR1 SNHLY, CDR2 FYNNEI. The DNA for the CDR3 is TGTGCCAGCAGTGAGAACCGGGACAGGAAGGGCTACGAGCAGTACTTC. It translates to CASSENRDRKGYEQYF.

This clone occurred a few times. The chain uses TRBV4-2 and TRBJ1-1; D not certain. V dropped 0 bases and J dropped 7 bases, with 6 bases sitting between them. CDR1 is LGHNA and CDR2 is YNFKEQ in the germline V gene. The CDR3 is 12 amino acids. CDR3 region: CASSQDRIEAFF. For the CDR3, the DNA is TGTGCCAGCAGCCAAGACCGTATTGAAGCTTTCTTT.

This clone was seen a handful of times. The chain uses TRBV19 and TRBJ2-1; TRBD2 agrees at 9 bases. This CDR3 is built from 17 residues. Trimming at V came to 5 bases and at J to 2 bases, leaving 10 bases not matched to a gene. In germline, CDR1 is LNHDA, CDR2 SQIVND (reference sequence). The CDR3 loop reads CASSPPWAGGAYNEQFF. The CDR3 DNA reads TGTGCCAGTAGTCCCCCCTGGGCGGGAGGGGCCTACAATGAGCAGTTCTTC.

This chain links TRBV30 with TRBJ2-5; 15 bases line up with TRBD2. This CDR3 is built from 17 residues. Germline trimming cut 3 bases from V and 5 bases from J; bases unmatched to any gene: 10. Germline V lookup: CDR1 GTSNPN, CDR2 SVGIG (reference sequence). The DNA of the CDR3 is TGTGCCTGGAGGGGGACTAGCGGGAGGCCTTCCGGGGAGACCCAGTACTTC. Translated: CAWRGTSGRPSGETQYF. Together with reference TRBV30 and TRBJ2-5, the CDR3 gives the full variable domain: SQTIHQWPATLVQPVGSPLSLECTVEGTSNPNLYWYRQAAGRGLQLLFYSVGIGQISSEVPQNLSASRPQDRQFILSSKKLLLSDSGFYLCAWRGTSGRPSGETQYFGPGTRLLVL.

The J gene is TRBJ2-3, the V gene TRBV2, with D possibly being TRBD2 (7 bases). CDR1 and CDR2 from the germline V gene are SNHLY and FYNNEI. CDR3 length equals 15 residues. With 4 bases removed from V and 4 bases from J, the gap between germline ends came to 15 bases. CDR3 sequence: CASSGREGGADTQYF. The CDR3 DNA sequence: TGTGCCAGCAGTGGCAGGGAAGGGGGGGCAGATACGCAGTATTTT.

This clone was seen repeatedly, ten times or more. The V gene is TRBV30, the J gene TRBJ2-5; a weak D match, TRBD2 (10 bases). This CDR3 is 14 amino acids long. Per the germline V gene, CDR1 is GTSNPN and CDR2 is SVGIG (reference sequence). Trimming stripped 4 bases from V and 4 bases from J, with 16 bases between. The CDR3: CAWKLAGQGETQYF. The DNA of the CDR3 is TGTGCCTGGAAACTAGCGGGACAGGGAGAGACCCAGTACTTC.

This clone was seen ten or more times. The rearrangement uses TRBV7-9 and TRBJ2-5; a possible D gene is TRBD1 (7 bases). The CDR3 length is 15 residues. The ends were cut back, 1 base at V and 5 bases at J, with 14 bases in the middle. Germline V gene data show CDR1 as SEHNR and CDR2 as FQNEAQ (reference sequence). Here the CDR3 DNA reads TGTGCCAGCAGCTTAGGCGGGACAGCTAGGGAGACCCAGTACTTC. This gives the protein CASSLGGTARETQYF.

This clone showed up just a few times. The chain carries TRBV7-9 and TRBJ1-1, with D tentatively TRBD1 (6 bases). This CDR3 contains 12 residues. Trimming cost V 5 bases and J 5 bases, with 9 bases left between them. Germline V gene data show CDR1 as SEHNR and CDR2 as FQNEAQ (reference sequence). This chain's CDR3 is CASSHGQTEAFF. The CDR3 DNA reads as TGTGCCAGCAGCCACGGACAGACTGAAGCTTTCTTT.

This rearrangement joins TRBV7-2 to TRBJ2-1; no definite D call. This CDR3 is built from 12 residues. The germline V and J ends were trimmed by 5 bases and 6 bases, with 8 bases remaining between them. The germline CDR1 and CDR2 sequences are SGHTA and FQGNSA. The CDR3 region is CASSPYSNEQFF. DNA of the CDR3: TGTGCCAGCAGCCCTTATAGCAATGAGCAGTTCTTC.